The rows below give T cell receptor beta chains drawn from one sample of a study of response to subunit inactivated influenza vaccine. From the RT-PCR reads, TCRdb called clonotypes with MiXCR, one entry per CDR3 protein. Among under 550,000 distinct CDR3 sequences listed, about 8% were seen once. The source material was PBMCs from blood, sampled about 23 months after vaccination. These receptors originate from a man between 45 and 75 years old who received an inactivated influenza vaccine. CDR3s include the opening cysteine and the closing phenylalanine or tryptophan. The D gene is left open where the match is weak. Size tells how often a clone was seen (once, few, many) or the class of an expanded clone, and some rows leave it out.

>TRBD1|TRBJ2-3|NA|TRBV20-1
TGCAGTGCTAGAAAGGGGACAGGGGATGTTTTCACAGATACGCAGTATTTT
CSARKGTGDVFTDTQYF
>TRBD1|TRBJ2-2|few|TRBV9
TGTGCCAGCAGCGAAAGACAGGGGCCGAACACCGGGGAGCTGTTTTTT
CASSERQGPNTGELFF
>TRBD2|TRBJ2-1|few|TRBV5-1
TGCGCCAGCAGCTTGGCTAGCGGGGGGGCTCCGTCCTACAATGAGCAGTTCTTC
CASSLASGGAPSYNEQFF
>NA|TRBJ2-1|NA|TRBV27
TGTGCCAGCAGTAACAACATCATAGGTAATGAGCAGTTCTTC
CASSNNIIGNEQFF
>NA|TRBJ2-7|few|TRBV7-9
TGTGCCAGCAGCATGGACAGGGAGGGTGGAGAGCAGTACTTC
CASSMDREGGEQYF
>NA|TRBJ2-7|NA|TRBV20-1
TGCAGTGCTAGAGATTGGCGCGGGCAGGGGCGGCTCGAGCAGTACTTC
CSARDWRGQGRLEQYF
>NA|TRBJ2-3|NA|TRBV5-4
TGTGCCAGCAGCTACGGGAGCGGTACGCAGTATTTT
CASSYGSGTQYF
>NA|TRBJ2-7|NA|TRBV5-6
TGTGCCAGCCTTAAGCGCGTGGACTCCTACGAGCAGTACTTC
CASLKRVDSYEQYF
>NA|TRBJ2-7|few|TRBV7-9
TGTGCCAGCACCCCTATGGGGAGCCACGAGCAGTACTTC
CASTPMGSHEQYF
>NA|TRBJ2-3|few|TRBV18
TGTGCCAGCTCACCAAGGGGAATTAGCACAGATACGCAGTATTTT
CASSPRGISTDTQYF
>NA|TRBJ2-1|NA|TRBV20-1
TGCAGTGCTAGAGATCCCCTATCCACTGAGCAGTTCTTC
CSARDPLSTEQFF
>NA|TRBJ2-3|NA|TRBV28
TGTGCCAGCAGTGGGGGGGCGAGCACGCAGTATTTT
CASSGGASTQYF
>NA|TRBJ2-1|NA|TRBV3-1
TGTGCCAGCCGGGGCATAGATGAGCAGTTCTTC
CASRGIDEQFF
>TRBD1|TRBJ1-1|many|TRBV11-2
TGTGCCAGCAGCTTACCATCGCGACAGGGGCGCACTGAAGCTTTCTTT
CASSLPSRQGRTEAFF
>NA|TRBJ2-7|NA|TRBV7-8
TGTGCCAGCAGCAAAGCCGGGGGAGGCACCTACGAGCAGTACTTC
CASSKAGGGTYEQYF
>NA|TRBJ1-1|few|TRBV4-3
TGCGCCAGCAGCCAGACCGGGACGAGAGCTTTCTTT
CASSQTGTRAFF
>TRBD1|TRBJ1-6|few|TRBV9
TGTGCCAGCAGCGTAGAAGGGGGACAGGGAGGTTCACCCCTCCACTTT
CASSVEGGQGGSPLHF
>TRBD1|TRBJ1-1|NA|TRBV20-1
TGCAGTGCTGGGGACAGAGATAACACTGAAGCTTTCTTT
CSAGDRDNTEAFF
>TRBD2|TRBJ2-1|few|TRBV19
TGTGCCAGTAGTATGGGGGGGGTGGGACTGTCCCCCAACAATGAGCAGTTCTTC
CASSMGGVGLSPNNEQFF
>TRBD1|TRBJ1-1|few|TRBV12-3/TRBV12-4
TGTGCCAGCAGTCCCGGACAGGAGGACACTGAAGCTTTCTTT
CASSPGQEDTEAFF
>NA|TRBJ2-2|NA|TRBV20-1
TGCAGTGCGAGGGACTCAAACACCGGGGAGCTGTTTTTT
CSARDSNTGELFF
>TRBD2|TRBJ2-1|few|TRBV28
TGTGCCGCGGGAGCCTACAATGAGCAGTTCTTC
CAAGAYNEQFF
>TRBD2|TRBJ2-3|few|TRBV29-1
TGCAGCGTTGAGGTGTTAGCGGGAGCATATTTT
CSVEVLAGAYF
>NA|TRBJ1-1|many|TRBV3-1
TGTGCCAGCAGCCACACCACAGGGCGGACTGAAGCTTTCTTT
CASSHTTGRTEAFF
>TRBD1|TRBJ1-2|many|TRBV6-5
TGTGCCAGCAGCCTGACAGGGGTGTATGGCTACACCTTC
CASSLTGVYGYTF
>TRBD1|TRBJ2-2|many|TRBV7-2
TGTGCCAGCAGCTTCGGGACAGGGGTCGGGGAGCTGTTTTTT
CASSFGTGVGELFF
>NA|TRBJ1-5|many|TRBV4-1
TGCGCCAGCAGCCAAGTAGGGCGCACCAATCAGCCCCAGCATTTT
CASSQVGRTNQPQHF
>NA|TRBJ2-5|few|TRBV6-2/TRBV6-3
TGTGCCAGCAGTTACGAGGAGGTAGAGACCCAGTACTTC
CASSYEEVETQYF
>NA|TRBJ2-1|many|TRBV7-9
TGTGCCAGCAGCGGAGCGCCTGGGAGAGATGAGCAGTTCTTC
CASSGAPGRDEQFF
>TRBD1|TRBJ2-3|few|TRBV19
TGTGCCAGTAGTATGGAACCCGGGACAGGGGTATCCACAGATACGCAGTATTTT
CASSMEPGTGVSTDTQYF
>NA|TRBJ2-1|many|TRBV6-5
TGTGCCAGCAGTTACGACAGAGACGAGCCGGGGTCCTACAATGAGCAGTTCTTC
CASSYDRDEPGSYNEQFF
>TRBD1|TRBJ2-3|few|TRBV6-1
TGTGCCAGCAGCTCCTGGGACAGGGCGACAGATACGCAGTATTTT
CASSSWDRATDTQYF
>TRBD2|TRBJ2-1|few|TRBV20-1
TGCTGTGCTAGAGAGGGGGGACTAGCGGGAGGGGATGAGCAGTTCTTC
CCAREGGLAGGDEQFF
>TRBD1|TRBJ2-7|NA|TRBV20-1
TGCAGTGCTAGAGATGCCCGGGACAGCTACGAGCAGTACTTC
CSARDARDSYEQYF
>NA|TRBJ1-2|NA|TRBV7-2
TGTGCCAGCAGCTTAAATGCAGGCTACACCTTC
CASSLNAGYTF
>TRBD2|TRBJ2-7|NA|TRBV6-5
TGTGCCAGCAGTTACAGTCTAGCGGGAGAGGGGTACGAGCAGTACTTC
CASSYSLAGEGYEQYF
>NA|TRBJ2-1|NA|TRBV12-3/TRBV12-4
TGTGCCAGTCGGAAGGGAGAGCGCGGGAATGAGCAGTTCTTC
CASRKGERGNEQFF
>NA|TRBJ1-1|many|TRBV18
TGTGCCAGCTCACCGGGGACTGACGAAGCTTTCTTT
CASSPGTDEAFF
>TRBD2|TRBJ2-5|NA|TRBV15
TGTGCCACCAGCAGAGAGCCTAGCGGGAGCCAAGAGACCCAGTACTTC
CATSREPSGSQETQYF
>NA|TRBJ2-7|NA|TRBV12-3/TRBV12-4
TGTGCCAGCAGTTTGGCGGTGACAGTTCTCGGCGAGCAGTACTTC
CASSLAVTVLGEQYF
>NA|TRBJ2-5|NA|TRBV5-1
TGCGCCAGCAGCGGCGGAGTCAAGCGCACTAAAGAGACCCAGTACTTC
CASSGGVKRTKETQYF
>TRBD1|TRBJ2-7|NA|TRBV20-1
TGCAGTGCTAATATCCGGCCGGGACAGGGCTCCTACGAGCAGTACTTC
CSANIRPGQGSYEQYF